The entry below gives a single TCR beta chain sequence along with its context. Its antigen is unknown. This sample is drawn from a study of cytomegalovirus exposure and HLA in healthy donors. Primers for the PCR totalled 60 Vbeta and 13 Jbeta. Sequencing used immunoSEQ multiplex PCR; TCRdb keeps in-frame clones, though not all of them. The sample records about 210,000 clones, 87% being singletons. CDR1 is LNHNV and CDR2 is YYDKDF in the germline V gene (reference sequence). The CDR3 has 15 residues. J gave up 2 bases and V 2 bases, and 3 bases lay outside the gene matches. Overall study findings and caveats: Confirmation was obtained in vitro that a few CMV-associated chains are specific for CMV antigens. According to an earlier analysis, most TCR beta V segments yielded productive rearrangements about 87% or about 30% of the time.

The clonotype originates from a boy younger than 10 in good health and CMV-seronegative. Sequencing was carried out using PBMCs. This chain links TRBV15 with TRBJ1-5; 7 nucleotides agree with TRBD1. Here the CDR3 DNA reads TGTGCCACCAGCAGATTAGGGGGCGGCAATCAGCCCCAGCATTTT. Protein: CATSRLGGGNQPQHF.